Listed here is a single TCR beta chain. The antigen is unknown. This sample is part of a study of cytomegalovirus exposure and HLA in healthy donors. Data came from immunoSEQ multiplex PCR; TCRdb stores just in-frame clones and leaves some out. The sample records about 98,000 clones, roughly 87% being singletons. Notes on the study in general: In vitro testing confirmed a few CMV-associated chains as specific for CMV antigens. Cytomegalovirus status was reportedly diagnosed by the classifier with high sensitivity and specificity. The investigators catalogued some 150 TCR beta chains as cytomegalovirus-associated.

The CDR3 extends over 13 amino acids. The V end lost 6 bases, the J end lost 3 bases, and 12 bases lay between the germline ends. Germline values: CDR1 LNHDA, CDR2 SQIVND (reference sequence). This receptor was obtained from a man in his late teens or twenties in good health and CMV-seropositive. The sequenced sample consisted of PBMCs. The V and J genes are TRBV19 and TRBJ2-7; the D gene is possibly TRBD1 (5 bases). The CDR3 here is CASSAGFDYEQYF. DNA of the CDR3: TGTGCCAGTAGCGCAGGGTTCGACTACGAGCAGTACTTC.